Here is one T cell receptor (beta chain) with its context. The study sequenced TCR beta in blood CD8+ and CD4+ T cells. The healthy controls were matched to patients by age and sex. RNA in amounts of roughly 0.5 to 1 ug was reverse transcribed with random hexamers. Across 54 Vbeta and 13 Jbeta, immunoSEQ multiplex PCR amplified TCR beta CDR3. TCRdb analysed the immunoSEQ multiplex PCR reads with MiXCR anew, one entry per CDR3 protein. The data hold more than 40,000 distinct CDR3 sequences, with roughly 93% observed a single time. Germline values: CDR1 DFQATT, CDR2 SNEGSKA (reference sequence). V was clipped by 0 bases and J by 0 bases; unmatched bases: 10. This CDR3 comprises 17 residues. The sample is drawn from a study of CD8 T cells in Susac syndrome.

This TCR derives from a human donor in good health. The chain links TRBV20-1 to TRBJ2-5, with 7 bases fitting TRBD1. The sequencing input was CD8+ T cells from PBMCs. The CDR3 protein is CSARDYQTGLNQETQYF. CDR3 nucleotides: TGCAGTGCTAGAGATTACCAGACAGGGCTTAACCAAGAGACCCAGTACTTC.